This TCR beta chain was sequenced for a study of blood T cell repertoires in COVID-19. The overall study: Donors in the United States, Italy and Spain gave samples during acute or convalescent COVID-19. The cDNA or gDNA used as material had been derived from T cells, B-cell-depleted T cells, or PBMCs.

Under the authors' procedure: Quantification of nucleated cells was approximated via reference gene primer amplification. Assay: immunoSEQ multiplex PCR; the TCRdb copy retains only in-frame clones and omits some. That table gives V, J and clone size, and the DNA gave D and trimming. The repertoire holds some 66,000 clones, with about 90% as singletons. Material for sequencing was peripheral blood. This clonotype was obtained from a human donor in a cohort sampled during active COVID-19.

CDR3 protein: CASSVDPTGKQFF. Written as DNA, the CDR3 is TGTGCCAGCAGTGTGGATCCGACAGGGAAGCAGTTCTTC. The chain recombines TRBV25-1 with TRBJ2-1; 7 nucleotides line up with TRBD1. Germline trimming cut 4 bases from V and 11 bases from J; bases unmatched to any gene: 8. The CDR3 contains 13 residues. Germline V gene lookup returns CDR1 MGHDK and CDR2 SYGVNS.